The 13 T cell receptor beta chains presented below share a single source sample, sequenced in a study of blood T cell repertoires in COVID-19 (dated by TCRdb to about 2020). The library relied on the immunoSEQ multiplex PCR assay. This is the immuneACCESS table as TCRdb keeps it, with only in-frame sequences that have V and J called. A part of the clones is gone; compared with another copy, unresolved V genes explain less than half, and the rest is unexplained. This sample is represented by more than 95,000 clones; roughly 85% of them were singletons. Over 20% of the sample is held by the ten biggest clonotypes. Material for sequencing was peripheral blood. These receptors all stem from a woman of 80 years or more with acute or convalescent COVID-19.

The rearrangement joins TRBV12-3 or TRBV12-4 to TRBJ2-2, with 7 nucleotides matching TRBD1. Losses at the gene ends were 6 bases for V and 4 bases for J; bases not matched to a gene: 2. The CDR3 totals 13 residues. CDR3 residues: CASRRDSTGELFF. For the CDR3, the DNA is TGTGCCAGCAGGAGGGACAGCACCGGGGAGCTGTTTTTT.

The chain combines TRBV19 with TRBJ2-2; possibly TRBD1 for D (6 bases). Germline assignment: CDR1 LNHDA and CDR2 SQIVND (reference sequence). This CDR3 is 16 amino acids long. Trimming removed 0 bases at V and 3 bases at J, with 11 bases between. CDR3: CASSIDPRGDTGELFF. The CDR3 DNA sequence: TGTGCCAGTAGTATAGATCCCAGGGGCGACACCGGGGAGCTGTTTTTT.

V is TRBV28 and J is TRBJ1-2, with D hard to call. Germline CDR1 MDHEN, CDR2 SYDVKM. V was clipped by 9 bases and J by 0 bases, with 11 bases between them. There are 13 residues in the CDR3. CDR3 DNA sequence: TGTGCCAGTCGCGACGGGTCTAACTATGGCTACACCTTC. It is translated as CASRDGSNYGYTF.

In DNA, the CDR3 is TGTGCCAGCAGTACAGGTGGGGGCAGGATCACTGAAGCTTTCTTT. It translates to CASSTGGGRITEAFF. J is TRBJ1-1 and V is TRBV7-3; possible D gene TRBD1, 6 bases. V shed 6 bases and J shed 4 bases, with 18 bases lying between them. CDR3 size: 15 residues. Germline values: CDR1 SGHTA, CDR2 FQGTGA.

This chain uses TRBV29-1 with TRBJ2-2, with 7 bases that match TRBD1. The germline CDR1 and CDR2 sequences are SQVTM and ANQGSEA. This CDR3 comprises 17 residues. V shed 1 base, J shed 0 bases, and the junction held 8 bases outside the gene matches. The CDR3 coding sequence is TGCAGCGTTGAAGTTGGGGACAGTTTCGCGAACACCGGGGAGCTGTTTTTT. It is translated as CSVEVGDSFANTGELFF.

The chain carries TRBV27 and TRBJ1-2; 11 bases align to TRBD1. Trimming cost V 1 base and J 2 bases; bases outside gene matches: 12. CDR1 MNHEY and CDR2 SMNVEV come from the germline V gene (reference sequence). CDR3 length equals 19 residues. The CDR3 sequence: CASSLFGQGASGGNYGYTF. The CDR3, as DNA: TGTGCCAGCAGTTTATTCGGACAGGGGGCAAGTGGAGGAAACTATGGCTACACCTTC.

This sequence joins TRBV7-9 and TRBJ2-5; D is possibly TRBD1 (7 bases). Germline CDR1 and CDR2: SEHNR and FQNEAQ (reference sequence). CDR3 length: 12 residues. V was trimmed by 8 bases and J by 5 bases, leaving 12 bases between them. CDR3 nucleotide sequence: TGTGCCAGCGCAGCAGGGGGGGAGACCCAGTACTTC. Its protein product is CASAAGGETQYF.

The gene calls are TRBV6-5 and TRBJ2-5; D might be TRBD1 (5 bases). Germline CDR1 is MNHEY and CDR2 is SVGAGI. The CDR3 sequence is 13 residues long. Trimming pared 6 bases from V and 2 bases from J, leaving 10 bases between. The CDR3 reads CASRHRNQETQYF. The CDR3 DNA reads TGTGCCAGCAGACACAGGAATCAAGAGACCCAGTACTTC.

The CDR3 spells CTTTSGNFREAFF. The CDR3, as DNA: TGTACAACCACCTCGGGGAATTTCCGTGAAGCTTTCTTT. The V call is TRBV28, the J call TRBJ1-1; the D is unclear. The CDR3 spans 13 residues. Germline loops: CDR1 MDHEN, CDR2 SYDVKM.

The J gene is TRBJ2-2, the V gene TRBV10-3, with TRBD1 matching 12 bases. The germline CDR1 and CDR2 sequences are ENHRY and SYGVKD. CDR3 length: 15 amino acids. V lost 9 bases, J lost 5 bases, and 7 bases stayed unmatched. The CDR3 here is CAMGQGARETGELFF. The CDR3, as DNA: TGTGCCATGGGACAGGGGGCCCGGGAGACCGGGGAGCTGTTTTTT.

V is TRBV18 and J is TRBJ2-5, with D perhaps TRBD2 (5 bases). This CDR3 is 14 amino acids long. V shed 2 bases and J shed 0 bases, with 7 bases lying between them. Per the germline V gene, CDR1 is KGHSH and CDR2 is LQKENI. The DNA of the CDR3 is TGTGCCAGCTCACCAAGAGGGAACCAAGAGACCCAGTACTTC. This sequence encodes CASSPRGNQETQYF.

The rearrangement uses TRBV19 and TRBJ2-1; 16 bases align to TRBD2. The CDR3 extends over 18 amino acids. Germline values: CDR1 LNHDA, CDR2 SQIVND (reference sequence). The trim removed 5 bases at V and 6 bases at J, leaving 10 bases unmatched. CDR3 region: CASSRIGTSGGAVNEQFF. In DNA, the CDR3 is TGTGCCAGTAGTCGGATCGGGACTAGCGGGGGGGCCGTCAATGAGCAGTTCTTC. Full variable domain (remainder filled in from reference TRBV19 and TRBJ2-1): DGGITQSPKYLFRKEGQNVTLSCEQNLNHDAMYWYRQDPGQGLRLIYYSQIVNDFQKGDIAEGYSVSREKKESFPLTVTSAQKNPTAFYLCASSRIGTSGGAVNEQFFGPGTRLTVL.

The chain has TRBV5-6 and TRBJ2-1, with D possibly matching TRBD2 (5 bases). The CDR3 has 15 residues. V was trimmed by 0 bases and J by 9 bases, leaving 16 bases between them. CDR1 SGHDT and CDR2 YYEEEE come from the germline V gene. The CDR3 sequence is CASSLVGIGGGEQFF. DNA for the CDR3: TGTGCCAGCAGCTTGGTAGGGATAGGAGGCGGTGAGCAGTTCTTC.